Listed below are T cell receptor beta chains from one sample, sequenced in a study of vaccination and CD4 T cells after COVID-19. The antigens of these receptors remain unknown. MiXCR was run by TCRdb on the PCR reads, yielding one entry per CDR3 protein. Of some 21,000 distinct CDR3 sequences listed, about 38% are singletons. The sequences come from CD4+ T cells from blood, cultured in vitro, collected before SARS-CoV-2 vaccination. These receptor sequences come from a human donor who had recovered from COVID-19. The CDR3 runs from the conserved cysteine through the conserved F or W. The D gene is left open where the match is weak. Some rows mark clone size as missing; the rest say once, few, many or name a class of expanded clone.

J: TRBJ2-5; V: TRBV20-1; D: NA; size: NA; DNA: TGCAGTGCCAATCACCGGGGACATCCCCAAGAGACCCAGTACTTC; CDR3: CSANHRGHPQETQYF
J: TRBJ2-3; V: TRBV5-4; D: NA; size: NA; DNA: TGTGCCGGTGGGCAGAGCACAGATACGCAGTATTTT; CDR3: CAGGQSTDTQYF
J: TRBJ2-7; V: TRBV20-1; D: TRBD2; size: NA; DNA: TGCAGTGCCCTGGCTAGCGGGTTAAGCTCCTACGAGCAGTACTTC; CDR3: CSALASGLSSYEQYF
J: TRBJ2-4; V: TRBV19; D: NA; size: NA; DNA: TGTGCCAGTAGGGGCAGCAAAAACATTCAGTACTTC; CDR3: CASRGSKNIQYF
J: TRBJ1-2; V: TRBV27; D: TRBD1; size: NA; DNA: TGTGCCAGCAGTTGGGACAGGGCCGGCGGCTACACCTTC; CDR3: CASSWDRAGGYTF
J: TRBJ2-7; V: TRBV10-3; D: TRBD2; size: NA; DNA: TGTGCCATCAGCGAGGGACTAGCGGGATTACTACCCCTCCGCGGGCAGTACTTC; CDR3: CAISEGLAGLLPLRGQYF
J: TRBJ2-5; V: TRBV20-1; D: NA; size: few; DNA: TGCAGTGCTATGTCTCAGCTCCAAGAGACCCAGTACTTC; CDR3: CSAMSQLQETQYF
J: TRBJ2-2; V: TRBV7-2; D: TRBD2; size: NA; DNA: TGTGCCAGCAGCCCCTCTGGCGGGGGGTCTACCGGGGAGCTGTTTTTT; CDR3: CASSPSGGGSTGELFF
J: TRBJ1-2; V: TRBV4-3; D: TRBD1; size: medium-sized; DNA: TGCGCCAGCAGCCAGATACAGGGGGGTGGCTACACCTTC; CDR3: CASSQIQGGGYTF
J: TRBJ2-3; V: TRBV24-1; D: NA; size: NA; DNA: TGTGCCACCAGCGTTCGGGTCTTGGGGTTCCCAGATACGCAGTATTTT; CDR3: CATSVRVLGFPDTQYF
J: TRBJ2-7; V: TRBV7-9; D: NA; size: NA; DNA: TGTGCCAGCAGCTTAGGCGGGACGGGTAGCTACGAGCAGTACTTC; CDR3: CASSLGGTGSYEQYF
J: TRBJ1-4; V: TRBV7-9; D: NA; size: NA; DNA: TGTGCCAGCAGCCTCCGGGCAGGGAATGAAAAACTGTTTTTT; CDR3: CASSLRAGNEKLFF
J: TRBJ2-1; V: TRBV6-2/TRBV6-3; D: TRBD2; size: few; DNA: TGTGCCAGCAGCAGCCGGGTAGCGGGAACTTACAATGAGCAGTTCTTC; CDR3: CASSSRVAGTYNEQFF
J: TRBJ2-5; V: TRBV5-8; D: TRBD1; size: NA; DNA: TGTGCCAGCAGCTTACAGGGACAGGGTATGGAGACCCAGTACTTC; CDR3: CASSLQGQGMETQYF
J: TRBJ1-5; V: TRBV6-4; D: NA; size: NA; DNA: TGTGCCAGCAGTGTCACTAGCAATCAGCCCCAGCATTTT; CDR3: CASSVTSNQPQHF
J: TRBJ2-3; V: TRBV5-1; D: TRBD2; size: once; DNA: TGCGCCAGCAGGTCGGGGACTAGCGAAAGTAATACGCAGTATTTT; CDR3: CASRSGTSESNTQYF
J: TRBJ1-1; V: TRBV19; D: NA; size: few; DNA: TGTGCCAGTTCGGGGTTAGGGGGAGCTTTCTTT; CDR3: CASSGLGGAFF
J: TRBJ2-3; V: TRBV5-3; D: TRBD2; size: NA; DNA: TGTGCCAGCAGTCAAGCGGGGGTAAGCACAGATACGCAGTATTTT; CDR3: CASSQAGVSTDTQYF
J: TRBJ2-5; V: TRBV20-1; D: TRBD2; size: few; DNA: TGCAGTGCTAGAAAACCGGGACTAGCGGGAGAGACCCAGTACTTC; CDR3: CSARKPGLAGETQYF
J: TRBJ2-2; V: TRBV12-3/TRBV12-4; D: NA; size: NA; DNA: TGTGCCAGCAGTTTAGGGCTCACCGGGGAGCTGTTTTTT; CDR3: CASSLGLTGELFF
J: TRBJ2-7; V: TRBV29-1; D: TRBD1; size: NA; DNA: TGCAGCGTTGAAGATACAGGGGTAGGGGACGAGCAGTACTTC; CDR3: CSVEDTGVGDEQYF
J: TRBJ1-2; V: TRBV6-1; D: TRBD1; size: NA; DNA: TGTGCCGGCACCCGAGGGGCAGGGGGCGACGCAAACTATGGCTACACCTTC; CDR3: CAGTRGAGGDANYGYTF
J: TRBJ1-2; V: TRBV27; D: TRBD1; size: NA; DNA: TGTGCCAGCACCCCTAGACAGGGGACGAATGGCTACACCTTC; CDR3: CASTPRQGTNGYTF
J: TRBJ2-2; V: TRBV4-2; D: TRBD1; size: NA; DNA: TGTGCCAGCAGCCAAGCTAGCGGACAGGGGGACACCGGGGAGCTGTTTTTT; CDR3: CASSQASGQGDTGELFF
J: TRBJ1-2; V: TRBV28; D: NA; size: few; DNA: TGTGCCAGCAGCGTACAGGGAGCCTATGGCTACACCTTC; CDR3: CASSVQGAYGYTF
J: TRBJ1-2; V: TRBV20-1; D: TRBD1; size: few; DNA: TGCAGTGCTATAGGTATCCGGGGACAGGGGACGTATGATGGCTACACCTTC; CDR3: CSAIGIRGQGTYDGYTF
J: TRBJ1-5; V: TRBV7-2; D: NA; size: few; DNA: TGTGCCAGCAGCTTAGGTTCGGGGGACGCGGATCAGCCCCAGCATTTT; CDR3: CASSLGSGDADQPQHF
J: TRBJ2-1; V: TRBV12-3/TRBV12-4; D: TRBD2; size: NA; DNA: TGTGCCAGCAGTTTCGGCGGGGGGGCCTACAATGAGCAGTTCTTC; CDR3: CASSFGGGAYNEQFF
J: TRBJ1-5; V: TRBV20-1; D: NA; size: NA; DNA: TGCAGTGCTAGTCGGAGTGGAGCCAGCAATCAGCCCCAGCATTTT; CDR3: CSASRSGASNQPQHF
J: TRBJ2-1; V: TRBV27; D: NA; size: few; DNA: TGTGCCAGCAGTCCCCTCTCCTACAATGAGCAGTTCTTC; CDR3: CASSPLSYNEQFF
J: TRBJ2-1; V: TRBV20-1; D: NA; size: NA; DNA: TGCAGCGGGGGGACAGTGAGCTCCTACAATGAGCAGTTCTTC; CDR3: CSGGTVSSYNEQFF
J: TRBJ2-7; V: TRBV11-2; D: TRBD1; size: NA; DNA: TGCGCCAGCAGCCAAGATATTCGTGACAGGGGGAGCTCCTACGAGCAGTACTTC; CDR3: CASSQDIRDRGSSYEQYF
J: TRBJ1-4; V: TRBV7-2; D: NA; size: once; DNA: TGTGCCAGCAGCTTAGCGTGGGGGGATGGTGAAAAACTGTTTTTT; CDR3: CASSLAWGDGEKLFF
J: TRBJ1-6; V: TRBV27; D: TRBD1; size: few; DNA: TGTGCCAGCAGTTTACAAACGACAGGGGGTTGGAATTCACCCCTCCACTTT; CDR3: CASSLQTTGGWNSPLHF
J: TRBJ1-5; V: TRBV6-2/TRBV6-3; D: NA; size: few; DNA: TGTGCCAGCACCTACTCCGGGTTTCAGCCCCAGCATTTT; CDR3: CASTYSGFQPQHF
J: TRBJ2-7; V: TRBV5-4; D: TRBD1; size: NA; DNA: TGTGCCAGCAGCCCCGTTGGACGGGACAGCTCCTACGAGCAGTACTTC; CDR3: CASSPVGRDSSYEQYF